This T cell receptor beta chain was recovered during a study of CD8 T cells in Susac syndrome. An input of about 0.5 to 1 ug of RNA was subjected to reverse transcription using random hexamers. Using its own MiXCR run on the immunoSEQ multiplex PCR reads, TCRdb lists one record per CDR3 protein. The data show more than 200,000 distinct CDR3 sequences, with 80% to 95% seen just once and about 0.12% held by the top ten. V lost 4 bases and J 9 bases, leaving 14 bases between the germline ends. Germline V gene lookup returns CDR1 SGHNT and CDR2 YYREEE (reference sequence). This CDR3 has 12 amino acids. This chain uses TRBV5-4 with TRBJ2-7; D ambiguous. Material: CD8+ T cells from PBMCs. The sequence was collected from a human donor with multiple sclerosis. For the CDR3, the DNA is TGTGCCAGCAGCCTCAACGAGAGGTGGCAGTACTTC. It yields the protein CASSLNERWQYF.